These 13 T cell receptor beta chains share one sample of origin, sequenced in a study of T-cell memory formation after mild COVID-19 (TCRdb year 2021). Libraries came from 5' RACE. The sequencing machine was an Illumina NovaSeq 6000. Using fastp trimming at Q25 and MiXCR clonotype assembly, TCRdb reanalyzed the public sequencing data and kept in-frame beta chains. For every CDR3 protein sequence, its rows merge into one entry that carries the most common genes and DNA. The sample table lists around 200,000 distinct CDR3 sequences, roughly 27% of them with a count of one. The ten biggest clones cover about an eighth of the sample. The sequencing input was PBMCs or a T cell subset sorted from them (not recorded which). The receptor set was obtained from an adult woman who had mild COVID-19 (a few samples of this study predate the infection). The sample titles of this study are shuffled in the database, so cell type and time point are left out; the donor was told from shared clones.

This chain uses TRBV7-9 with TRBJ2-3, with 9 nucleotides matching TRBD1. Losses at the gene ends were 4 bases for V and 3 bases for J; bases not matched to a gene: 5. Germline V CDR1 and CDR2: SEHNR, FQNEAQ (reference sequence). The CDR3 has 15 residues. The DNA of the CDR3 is TGTGCCAGCAGCTCGACAGGGGGTGGAACAGATACGCAGTATTTT. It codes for CASSSTGGGTDTQYF.

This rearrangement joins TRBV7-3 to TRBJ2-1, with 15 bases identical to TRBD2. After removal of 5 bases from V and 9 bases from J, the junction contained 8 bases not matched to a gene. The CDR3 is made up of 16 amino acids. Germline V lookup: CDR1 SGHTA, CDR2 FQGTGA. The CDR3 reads CASSPGTSGRMGEQFF. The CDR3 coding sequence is TGTGCCAGCAGCCCCGGGACTAGCGGGAGGATGGGTGAGCAGTTCTTC.

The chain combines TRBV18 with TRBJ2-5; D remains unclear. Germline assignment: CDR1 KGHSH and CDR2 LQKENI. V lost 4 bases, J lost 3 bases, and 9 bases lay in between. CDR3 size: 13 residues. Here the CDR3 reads CASSRNEEETQYF. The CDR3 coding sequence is TGTGCCAGCTCACGAAACGAGGAAGAGACCCAGTACTTC.

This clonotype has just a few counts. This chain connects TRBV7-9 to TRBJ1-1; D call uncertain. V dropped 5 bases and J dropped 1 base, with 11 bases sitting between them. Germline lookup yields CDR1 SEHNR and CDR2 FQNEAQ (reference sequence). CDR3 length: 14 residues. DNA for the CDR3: TGTGCCAGCAGCCCCGATGGACGGAACACTGAAGCTTTCTTT. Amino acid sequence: CASSPDGRNTEAFF.

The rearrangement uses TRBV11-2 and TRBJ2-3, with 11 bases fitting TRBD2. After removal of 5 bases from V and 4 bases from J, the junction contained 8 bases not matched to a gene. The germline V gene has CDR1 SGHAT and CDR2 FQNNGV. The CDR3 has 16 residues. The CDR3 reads CASSPRLAGRADTQYF. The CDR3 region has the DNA TGTGCCAGCAGCCCCCGACTAGCGGGGAGAGCAGATACGCAGTATTTT.

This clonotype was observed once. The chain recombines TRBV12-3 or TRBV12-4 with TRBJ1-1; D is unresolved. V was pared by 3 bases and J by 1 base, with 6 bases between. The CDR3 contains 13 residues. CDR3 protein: CASSLFENTEAFF. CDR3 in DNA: TGTGCCAGCAGTTTGTTCGAGAACACTGAAGCTTTCTTT.

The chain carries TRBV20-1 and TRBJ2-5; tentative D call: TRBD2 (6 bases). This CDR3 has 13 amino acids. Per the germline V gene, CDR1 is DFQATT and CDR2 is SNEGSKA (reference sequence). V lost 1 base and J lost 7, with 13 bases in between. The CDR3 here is CSARGLEGVTQYF. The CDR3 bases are TGCAGTGCTAGAGGGTTGGAGGGCGTGACCCAGTACTTC.

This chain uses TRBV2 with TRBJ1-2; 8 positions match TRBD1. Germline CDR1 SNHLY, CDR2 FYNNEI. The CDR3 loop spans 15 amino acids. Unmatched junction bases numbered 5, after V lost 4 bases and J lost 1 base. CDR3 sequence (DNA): TGTGCCAGCAGTGTTAACAGGGGGAATAACTATGGCTACACCTTC. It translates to CASSVNRGNNYGYTF.

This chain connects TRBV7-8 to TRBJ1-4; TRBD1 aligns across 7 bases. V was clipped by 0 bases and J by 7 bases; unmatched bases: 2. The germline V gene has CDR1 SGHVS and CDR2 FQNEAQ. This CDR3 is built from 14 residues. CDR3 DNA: TGTGCCAGCAGCTTAGCGCCAGGGGGTGAAAAACTGTTTTTT. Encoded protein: CASSLAPGGEKLFF.

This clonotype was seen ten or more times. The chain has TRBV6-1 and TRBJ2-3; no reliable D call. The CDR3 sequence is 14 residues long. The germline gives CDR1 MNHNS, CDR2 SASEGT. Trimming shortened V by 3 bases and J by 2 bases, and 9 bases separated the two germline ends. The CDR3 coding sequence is TGTGCCAGCAGTGAGCCGCTTCACACAGATACGCAGTATTTT. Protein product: CASSEPLHTDTQYF.

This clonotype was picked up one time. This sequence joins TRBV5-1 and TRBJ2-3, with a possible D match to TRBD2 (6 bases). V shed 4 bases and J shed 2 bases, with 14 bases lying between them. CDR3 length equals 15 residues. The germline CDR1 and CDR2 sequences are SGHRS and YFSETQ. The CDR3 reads CASSPEGIPTDTQYF. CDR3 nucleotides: TGCGCCAGCAGCCCGGAGGGGATCCCCACAGATACGCAGTATTTT.

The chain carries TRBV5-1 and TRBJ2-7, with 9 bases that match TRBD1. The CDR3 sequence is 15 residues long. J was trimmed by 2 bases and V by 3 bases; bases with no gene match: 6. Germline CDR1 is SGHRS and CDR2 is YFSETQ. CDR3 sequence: CASSSQGAGAYEQYF. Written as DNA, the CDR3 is TGCGCCAGCAGCTCACAGGGGGCGGGAGCCTACGAGCAGTACTTC.

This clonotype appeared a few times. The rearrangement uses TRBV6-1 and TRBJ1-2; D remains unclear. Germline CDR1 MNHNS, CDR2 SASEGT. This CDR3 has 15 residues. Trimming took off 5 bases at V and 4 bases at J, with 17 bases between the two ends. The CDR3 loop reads CASSSTTAEIYGYTF. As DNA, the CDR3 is TGTGCCAGCAGTTCGACGACGGCCGAAATCTATGGCTACACCTTC.